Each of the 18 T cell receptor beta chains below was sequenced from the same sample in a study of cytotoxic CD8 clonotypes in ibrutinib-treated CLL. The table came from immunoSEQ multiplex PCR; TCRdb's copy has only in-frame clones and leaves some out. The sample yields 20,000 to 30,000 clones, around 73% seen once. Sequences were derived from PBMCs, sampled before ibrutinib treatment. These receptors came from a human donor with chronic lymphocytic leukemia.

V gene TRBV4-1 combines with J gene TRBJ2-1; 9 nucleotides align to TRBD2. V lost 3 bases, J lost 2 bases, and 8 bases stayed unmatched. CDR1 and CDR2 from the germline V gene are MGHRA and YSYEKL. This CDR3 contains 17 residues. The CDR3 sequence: CASSHLPGLAPYNEQFF. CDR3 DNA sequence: TGCGCCAGCAGCCACTTACCGGGACTAGCCCCCTACAATGAGCAGTTCTTC.

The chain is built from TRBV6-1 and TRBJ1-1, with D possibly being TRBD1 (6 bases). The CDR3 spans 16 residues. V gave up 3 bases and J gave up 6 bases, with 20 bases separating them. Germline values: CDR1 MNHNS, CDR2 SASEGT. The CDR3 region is CASSDTPGQGGPEAFF. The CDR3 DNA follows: TGTGCCAGCAGTGATACACCGGGACAAGGGGGGCCTGAAGCTTTCTTT.

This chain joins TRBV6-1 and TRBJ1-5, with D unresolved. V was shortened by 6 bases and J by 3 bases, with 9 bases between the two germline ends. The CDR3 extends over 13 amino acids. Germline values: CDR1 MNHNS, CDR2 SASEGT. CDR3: CASSSGPNQPQHF. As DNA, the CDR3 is TGTGCCAGCAGCTCAGGACCCAATCAGCCCCAGCATTTT.

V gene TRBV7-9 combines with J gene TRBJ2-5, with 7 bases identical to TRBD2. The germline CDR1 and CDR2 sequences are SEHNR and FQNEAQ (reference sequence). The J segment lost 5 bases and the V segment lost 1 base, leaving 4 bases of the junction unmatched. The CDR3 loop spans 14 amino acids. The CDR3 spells CASSLGGGSETQYF. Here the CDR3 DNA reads TGTGCCAGCAGCTTAGGGGGAGGGAGTGAGACCCAGTACTTC.

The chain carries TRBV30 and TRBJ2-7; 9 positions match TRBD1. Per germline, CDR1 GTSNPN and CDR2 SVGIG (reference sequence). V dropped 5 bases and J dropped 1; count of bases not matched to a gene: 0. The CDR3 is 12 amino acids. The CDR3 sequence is CAWDRGSYEQYF. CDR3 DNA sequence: TGTGCCTGGGACAGGGGGTCCTACGAGCAGTACTTC.

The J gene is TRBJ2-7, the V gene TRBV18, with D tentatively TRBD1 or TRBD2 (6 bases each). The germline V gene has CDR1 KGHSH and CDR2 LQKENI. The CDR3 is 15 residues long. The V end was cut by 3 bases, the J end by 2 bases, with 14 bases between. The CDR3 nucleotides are TGTGCCAGCTCACCCGCGAGAGGGGGGCCCTACGAGCAGTACTTC. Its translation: CASSPARGGPYEQYF.

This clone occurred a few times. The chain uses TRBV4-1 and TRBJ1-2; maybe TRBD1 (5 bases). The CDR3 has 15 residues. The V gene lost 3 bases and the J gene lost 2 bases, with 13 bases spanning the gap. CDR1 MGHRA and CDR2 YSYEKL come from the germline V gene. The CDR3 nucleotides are TGCGCCAGCAGCCAGCGGGACCTAAAGAACTATGGCTACACCTTC. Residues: CASSQRDLKNYGYTF.

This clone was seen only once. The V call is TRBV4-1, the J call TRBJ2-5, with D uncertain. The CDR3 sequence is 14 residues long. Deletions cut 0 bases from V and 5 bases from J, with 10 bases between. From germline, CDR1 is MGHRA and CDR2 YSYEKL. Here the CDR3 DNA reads TGCGCCAGCAGCCAAGAAGTAGGGTGGGAGACCCAGTACTTC. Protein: CASSQEVGWETQYF.

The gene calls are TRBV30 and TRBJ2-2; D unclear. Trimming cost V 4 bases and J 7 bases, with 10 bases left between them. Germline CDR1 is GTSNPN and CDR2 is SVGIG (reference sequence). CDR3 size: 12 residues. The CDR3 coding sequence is TGTGCCTGGACACCGCAACACGGGGAGCTGTTTTTT. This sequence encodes CAWTPQHGELFF.

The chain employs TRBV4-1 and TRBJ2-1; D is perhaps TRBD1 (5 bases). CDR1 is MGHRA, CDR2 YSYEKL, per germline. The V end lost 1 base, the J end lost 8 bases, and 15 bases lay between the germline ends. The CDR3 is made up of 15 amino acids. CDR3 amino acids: CASSQAPPMGHEQFF. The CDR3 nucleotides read TGCGCCAGCAGCCAAGCCCCTCCCATGGGGCATGAGCAGTTCTTC.

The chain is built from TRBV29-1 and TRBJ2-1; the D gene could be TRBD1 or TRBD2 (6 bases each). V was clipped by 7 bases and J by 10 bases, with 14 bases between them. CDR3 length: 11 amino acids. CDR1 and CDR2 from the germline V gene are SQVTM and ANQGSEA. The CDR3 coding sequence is TGCAGCGCCTCACGGGGGCCCGAGCAGTTCTTC. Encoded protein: CSASRGPEQFF.

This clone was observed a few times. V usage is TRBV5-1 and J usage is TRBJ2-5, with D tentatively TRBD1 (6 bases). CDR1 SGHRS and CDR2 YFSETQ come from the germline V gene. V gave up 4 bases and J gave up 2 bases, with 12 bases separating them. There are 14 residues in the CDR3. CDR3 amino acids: CASSPGHFQETQYF. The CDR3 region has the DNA TGCGCCAGCAGCCCGGGACACTTTCAAGAGACCCAGTACTTC.

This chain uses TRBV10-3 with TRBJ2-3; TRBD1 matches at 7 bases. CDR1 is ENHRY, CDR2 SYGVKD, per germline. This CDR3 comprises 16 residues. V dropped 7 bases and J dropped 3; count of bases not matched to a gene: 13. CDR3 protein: CAINSQGVPLTDTQYF. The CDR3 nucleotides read TGTGCCATCAATTCCCAGGGGGTTCCCTTAACAGATACGCAGTATTTT.

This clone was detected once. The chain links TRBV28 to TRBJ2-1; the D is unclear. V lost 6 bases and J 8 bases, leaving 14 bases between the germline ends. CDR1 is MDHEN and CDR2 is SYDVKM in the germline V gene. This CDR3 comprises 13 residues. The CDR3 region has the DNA TGTGCCAGCAGCCCCGCCCAGATGGATGAGCAGTTCTTC. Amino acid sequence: CASSPAQMDEQFF.

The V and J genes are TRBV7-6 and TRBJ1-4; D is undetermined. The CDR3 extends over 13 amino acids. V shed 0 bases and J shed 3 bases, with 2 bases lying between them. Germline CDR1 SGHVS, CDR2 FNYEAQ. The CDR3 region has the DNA TGTGCCAGCAGCTTAGCGGCTAATGAAAAACTGTTTTTT. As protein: CASSLAANEKLFF.

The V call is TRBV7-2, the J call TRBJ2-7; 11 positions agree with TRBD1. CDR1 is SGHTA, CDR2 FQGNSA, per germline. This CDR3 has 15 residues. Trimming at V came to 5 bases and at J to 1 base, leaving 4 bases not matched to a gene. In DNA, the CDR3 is TGTGCCAGCAGCGAGGACAGGGGGCTATCCTACGAGCAGTACTTC. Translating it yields CASSEDRGLSYEQYF.

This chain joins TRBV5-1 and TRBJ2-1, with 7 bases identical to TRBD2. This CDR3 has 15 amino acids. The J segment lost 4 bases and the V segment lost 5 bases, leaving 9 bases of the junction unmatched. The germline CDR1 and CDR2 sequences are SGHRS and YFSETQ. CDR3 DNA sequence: TGCGCCAGCAGTACCGTGGGCGGGAGTTACAATGAGCAGTTCTTC. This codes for CASSTVGGSYNEQFF.

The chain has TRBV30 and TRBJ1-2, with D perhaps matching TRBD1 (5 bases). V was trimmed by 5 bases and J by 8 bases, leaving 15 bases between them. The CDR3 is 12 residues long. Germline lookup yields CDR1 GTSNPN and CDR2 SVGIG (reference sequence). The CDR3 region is CAWGGGAVGYTF. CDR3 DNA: TGTGCCTGGGGTGGGGGAGCCGTCGGCTACACCTTC. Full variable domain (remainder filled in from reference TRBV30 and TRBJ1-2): SQTIHQWPATLVQPVGSPLSLECTVEGTSNPNLYWYRQAAGRGLQLLFYSVGIGQISSEVPQNLSASRPQDRQFILSSKKLLLSDSGFYLCAWGGGAVGYTFGSGTRLTVV.